This T cell receptor (beta chain) originates from a study of cytomegalovirus exposure and HLA in healthy donors. Per germline, CDR1 SGHAT and CDR2 FQNNGV. The length of the CDR3 is 14 residues. Trimming removed 1 base from V and 6 bases from J, with 13 bases in between. This clone has only one observation. This PCR relied on a set of 60 Vbeta primers and 13 Jbeta primers. Source study methods: The count from a later analysis was roughly 80 million unique TCR beta chains, 9 million to 12 million of them shared. Profiled with immunoSEQ multiplex PCR; TCRdb holds only in-frame clones, not every one. V and J calls and clone size come straight from that table; D and trimming were deduced from the DNA. The table lists around 94,000 clones, around four fifths of them singletons.

The source of this sequence is a male donor in good health and CMV-seropositive. Sequenced: PBMCs. The chain joins TRBV11-2 to TRBJ2-7, with D maybe TRBD1 (6 bases). In DNA form, the CDR3 reads TGTGCCAGCAGCTTAGTAGGGGGTCCTCTCGAGCAGTACTTC. Protein: CASSLVGGPLEQYF.